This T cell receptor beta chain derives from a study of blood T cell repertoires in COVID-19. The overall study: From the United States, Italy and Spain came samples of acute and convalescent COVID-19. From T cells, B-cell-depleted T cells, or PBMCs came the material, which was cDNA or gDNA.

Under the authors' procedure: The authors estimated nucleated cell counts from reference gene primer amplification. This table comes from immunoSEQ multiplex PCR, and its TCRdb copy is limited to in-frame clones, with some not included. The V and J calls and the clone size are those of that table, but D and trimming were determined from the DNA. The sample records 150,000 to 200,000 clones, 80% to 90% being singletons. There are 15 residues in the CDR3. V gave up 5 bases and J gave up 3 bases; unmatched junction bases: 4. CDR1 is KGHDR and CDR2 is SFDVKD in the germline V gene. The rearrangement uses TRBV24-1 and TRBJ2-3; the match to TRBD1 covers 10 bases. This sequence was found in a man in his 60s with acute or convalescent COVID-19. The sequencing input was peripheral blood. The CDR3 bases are TGTGCCACCAGTGTAGGGACAGGGGTTACAGATACGCAGTATTTT. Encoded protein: CATSVGTGVTDTQYF.